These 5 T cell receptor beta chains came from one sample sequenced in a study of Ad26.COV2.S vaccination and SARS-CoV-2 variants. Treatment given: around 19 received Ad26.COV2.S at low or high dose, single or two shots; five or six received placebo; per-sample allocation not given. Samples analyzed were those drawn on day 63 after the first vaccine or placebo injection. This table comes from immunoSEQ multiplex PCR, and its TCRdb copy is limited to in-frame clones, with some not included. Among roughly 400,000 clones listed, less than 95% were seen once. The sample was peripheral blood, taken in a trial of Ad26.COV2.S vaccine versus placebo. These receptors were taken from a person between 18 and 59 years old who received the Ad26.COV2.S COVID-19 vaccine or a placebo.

CDR3 nucleotide sequence: TGTGCCAGCAGCTTCTACTCGGGGCAGGAGACCCAGTACTTC. This translates into CASSFYSGQETQYF. The chain is built from TRBV7-2 and TRBJ2-5, with D perhaps assigned TRBD1 or TRBD2 (5 bases each). The CDR3 has 14 amino acids. The V end lost 3 bases, the J end lost 5 bases, and 13 bases lay between the germline ends. CDR1 and CDR2 (germline): SGHTA, FQGNSA.

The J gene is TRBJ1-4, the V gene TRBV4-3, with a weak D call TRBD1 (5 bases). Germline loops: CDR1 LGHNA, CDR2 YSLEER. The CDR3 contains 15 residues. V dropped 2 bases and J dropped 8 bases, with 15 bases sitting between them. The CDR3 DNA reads TGCGCCAGCAGCCAAAGAAGGGGATTCGGGGAAAAACTGTTTTTT. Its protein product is CASSQRRGFGEKLFF.

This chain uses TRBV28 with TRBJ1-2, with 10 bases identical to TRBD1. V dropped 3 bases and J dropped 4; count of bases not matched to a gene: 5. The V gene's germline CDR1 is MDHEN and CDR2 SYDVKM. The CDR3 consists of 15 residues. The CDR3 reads CASSFGDRGLYGYTF. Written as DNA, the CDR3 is TGTGCCAGCAGTTTCGGGGACAGGGGACTCTATGGCTACACCTTC.

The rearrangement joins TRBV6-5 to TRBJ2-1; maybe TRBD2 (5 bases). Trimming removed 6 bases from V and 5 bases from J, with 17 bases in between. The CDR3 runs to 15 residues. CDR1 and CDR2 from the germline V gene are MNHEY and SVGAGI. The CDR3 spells CASRPARGWHNEQFF. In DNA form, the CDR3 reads TGTGCCAGCAGGCCCGCGAGAGGGTGGCACAATGAGCAGTTCTTC.

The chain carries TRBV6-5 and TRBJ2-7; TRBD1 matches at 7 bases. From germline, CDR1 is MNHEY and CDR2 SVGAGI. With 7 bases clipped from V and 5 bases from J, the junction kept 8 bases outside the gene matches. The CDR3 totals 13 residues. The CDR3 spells CASTDRVSDEQYF. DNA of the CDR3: TGTGCCAGCACCGACAGGGTTTCGGACGAGCAGTACTTC.